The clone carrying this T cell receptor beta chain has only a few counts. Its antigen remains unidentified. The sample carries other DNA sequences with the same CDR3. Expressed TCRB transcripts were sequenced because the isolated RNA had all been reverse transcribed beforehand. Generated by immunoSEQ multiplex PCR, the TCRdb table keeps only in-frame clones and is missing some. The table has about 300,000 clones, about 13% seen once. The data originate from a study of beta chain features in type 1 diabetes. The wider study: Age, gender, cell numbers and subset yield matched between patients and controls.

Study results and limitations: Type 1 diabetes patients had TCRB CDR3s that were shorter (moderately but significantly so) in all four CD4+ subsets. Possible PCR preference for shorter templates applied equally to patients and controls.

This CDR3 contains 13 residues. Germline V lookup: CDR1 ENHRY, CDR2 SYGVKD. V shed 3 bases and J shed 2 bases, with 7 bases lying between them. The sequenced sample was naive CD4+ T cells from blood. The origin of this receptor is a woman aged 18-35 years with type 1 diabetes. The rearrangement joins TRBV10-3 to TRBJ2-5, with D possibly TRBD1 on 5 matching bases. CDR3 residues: CAISDRVQETQYF. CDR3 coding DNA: TGTGCCATCAGTGACAGGGTGCAAGAGACCCAGTACTTC.